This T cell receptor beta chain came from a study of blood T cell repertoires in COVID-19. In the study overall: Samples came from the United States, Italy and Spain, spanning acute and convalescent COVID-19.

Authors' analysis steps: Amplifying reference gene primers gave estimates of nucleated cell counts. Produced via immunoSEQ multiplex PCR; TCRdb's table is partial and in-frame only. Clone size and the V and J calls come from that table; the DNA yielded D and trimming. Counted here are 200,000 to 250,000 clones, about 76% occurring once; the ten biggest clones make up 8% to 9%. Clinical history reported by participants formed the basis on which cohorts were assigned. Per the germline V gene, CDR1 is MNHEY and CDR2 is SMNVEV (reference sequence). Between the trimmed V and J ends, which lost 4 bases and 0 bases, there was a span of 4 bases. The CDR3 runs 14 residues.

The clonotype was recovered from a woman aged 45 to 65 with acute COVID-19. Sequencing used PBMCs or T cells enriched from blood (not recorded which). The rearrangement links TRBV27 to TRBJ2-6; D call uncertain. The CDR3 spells CASSSLSGANVLTF. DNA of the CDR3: TGTGCCAGCAGTTCCCTCTCTGGGGCCAACGTCCTGACTTTC. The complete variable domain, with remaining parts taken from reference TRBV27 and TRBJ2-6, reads EAQVTQNPRYLITVTGKKLTVTCSQNMNHEYMSWYRQDPGLGLRQIYYSMNVEVTDKGDVPEGYKVSRKEKRNFPLILESPSPNQTSLYFCASSSLSGANVLTFGAGSRLTVL.